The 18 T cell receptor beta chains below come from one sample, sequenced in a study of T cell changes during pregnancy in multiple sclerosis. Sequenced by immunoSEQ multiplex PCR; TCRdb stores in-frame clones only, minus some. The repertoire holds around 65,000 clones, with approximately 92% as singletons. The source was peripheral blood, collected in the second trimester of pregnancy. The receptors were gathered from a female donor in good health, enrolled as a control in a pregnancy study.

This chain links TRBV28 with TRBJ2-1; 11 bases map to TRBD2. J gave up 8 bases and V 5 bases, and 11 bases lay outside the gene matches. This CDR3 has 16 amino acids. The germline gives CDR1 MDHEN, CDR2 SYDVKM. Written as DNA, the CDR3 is TGTGCCAGCAGTACCCTTAGCGGGAGGGCCGGCGATGAGCAGTTCTTC. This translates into CASSTLSGRAGDEQFF.

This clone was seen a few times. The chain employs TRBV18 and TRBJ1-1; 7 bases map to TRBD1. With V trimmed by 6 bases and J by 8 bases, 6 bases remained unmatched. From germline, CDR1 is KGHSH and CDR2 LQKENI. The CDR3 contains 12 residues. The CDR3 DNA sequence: TGTGCCAGCTCGCAACAGGGGACCGAAGCTTTCTTT. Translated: CASSQQGTEAFF.

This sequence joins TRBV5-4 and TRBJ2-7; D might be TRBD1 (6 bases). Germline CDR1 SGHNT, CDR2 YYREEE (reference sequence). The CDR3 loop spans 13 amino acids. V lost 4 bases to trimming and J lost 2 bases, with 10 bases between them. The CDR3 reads CASSVDRPYEQYF. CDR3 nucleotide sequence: TGTGCCAGCAGCGTCGACAGGCCCTACGAGCAGTACTTC.

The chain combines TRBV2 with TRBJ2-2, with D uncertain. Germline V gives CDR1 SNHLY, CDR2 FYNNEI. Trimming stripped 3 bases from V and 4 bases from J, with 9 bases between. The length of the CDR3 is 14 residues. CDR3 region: CASSDRGITGELFF. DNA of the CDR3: TGTGCCAGCAGTGACCGCGGTATCACCGGGGAGCTGTTTTTT.

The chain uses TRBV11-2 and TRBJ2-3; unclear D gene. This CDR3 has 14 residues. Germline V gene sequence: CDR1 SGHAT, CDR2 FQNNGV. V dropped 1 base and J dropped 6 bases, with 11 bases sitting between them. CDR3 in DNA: TGTGCCAGCAGCTTAGTGTTGCGTTCCGATACGCAGTATTTT. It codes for CASSLVLRSDTQYF.

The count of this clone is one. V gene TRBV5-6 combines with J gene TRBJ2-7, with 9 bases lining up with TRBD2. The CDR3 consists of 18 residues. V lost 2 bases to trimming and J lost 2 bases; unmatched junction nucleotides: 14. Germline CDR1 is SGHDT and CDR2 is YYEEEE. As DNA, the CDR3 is TGTGCCAGCAGCTTCGGAGGGTTCAGGACTAGCGTCCCCTACGAGCAGTACTTC. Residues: CASSFGGFRTSVPYEQYF.

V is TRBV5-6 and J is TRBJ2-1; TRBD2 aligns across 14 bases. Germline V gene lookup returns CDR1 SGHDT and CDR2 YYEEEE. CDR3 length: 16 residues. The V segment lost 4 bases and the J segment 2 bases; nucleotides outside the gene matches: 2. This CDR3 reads CASSRLAGGPYNEQFF. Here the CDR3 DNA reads TGTGCCAGCAGCAGACTAGCGGGAGGGCCCTACAATGAGCAGTTCTTC.

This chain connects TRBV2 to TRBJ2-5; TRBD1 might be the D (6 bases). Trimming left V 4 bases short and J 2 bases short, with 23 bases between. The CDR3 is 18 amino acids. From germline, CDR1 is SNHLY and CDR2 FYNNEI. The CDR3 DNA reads TGTGCCAGCAGTGTGTATGCCCGAGGGAACAGGGATCAAGAGACCCAGTACTTC. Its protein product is CASSVYARGNRDQETQYF.

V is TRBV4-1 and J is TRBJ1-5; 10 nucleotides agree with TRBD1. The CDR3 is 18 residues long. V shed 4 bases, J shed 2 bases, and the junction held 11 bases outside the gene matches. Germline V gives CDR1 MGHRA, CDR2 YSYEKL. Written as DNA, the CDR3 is TGCGCCAGCAGCCTTGGACAGGGGGGGATGGGGGGCAATCAGCCCCAGCATTTT. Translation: CASSLGQGGMGGNQPQHF.

The CDR3 DNA follows: TGTGCCAGCAGCTTGAAACTCACAGATACGCAGTATTTT. Protein: CASSLKLTDTQYF. The chain uses TRBV5-4 and TRBJ2-3; D ambiguous. Germline V CDR1 and CDR2: SGHNT, YYREEE (reference sequence). With 1 base removed from V and 2 bases from J, the gap between germline ends came to 5 bases. This CDR3 is built from 13 residues.

The CDR3 loop reads CASSPRGLTPYEQYF. The CDR3 bases are TGTGCCAGCTCACCAAGGGGGCTGACCCCCTACGAGCAGTACTTC. The rearrangement uses TRBV18 and TRBJ2-7, with TRBD1 matching 7 bases. V lost 2 bases, J lost 2 bases, and 6 bases stayed unmatched. Germline V lookup: CDR1 KGHSH, CDR2 LQKENI. The CDR3 loop spans 15 amino acids.

The CDR3 coding sequence is TGTGCCACCCTAGGGACAGGGGGTTTAGAGACCCAGTACTTC. Its translation is CATLGTGGLETQYF. The chain combines TRBV7-8 with TRBJ2-5, with 11 bases identical to TRBD1. V trimming: 10 bases; J trimming: 4 bases; junction bases outside the gene matches: 8. The V gene's germline CDR1 is SGHVS and CDR2 FQNEAQ. There are 14 residues in the CDR3.

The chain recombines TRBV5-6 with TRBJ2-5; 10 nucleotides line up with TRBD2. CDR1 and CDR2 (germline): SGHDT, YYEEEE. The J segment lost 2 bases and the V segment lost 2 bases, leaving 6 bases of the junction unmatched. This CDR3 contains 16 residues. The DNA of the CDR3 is TGTGCCAGCAGCTTTCGTAGCGGGGGGTCACAAGAGACCCAGTACTTC. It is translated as CASSFRSGGSQETQYF.

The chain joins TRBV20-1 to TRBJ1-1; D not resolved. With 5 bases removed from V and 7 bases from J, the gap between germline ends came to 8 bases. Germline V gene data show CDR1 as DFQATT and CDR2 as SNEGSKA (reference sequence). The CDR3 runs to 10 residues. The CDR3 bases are TGCAGTGCTCAACGAGGTGAAGCTTTCTTT. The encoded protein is CSAQRGEAFF.

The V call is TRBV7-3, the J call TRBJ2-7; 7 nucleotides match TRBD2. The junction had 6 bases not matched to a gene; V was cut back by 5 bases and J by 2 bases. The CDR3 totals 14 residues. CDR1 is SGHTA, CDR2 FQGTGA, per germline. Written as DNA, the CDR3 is TGTGCCAGCAGCCTCAGCGGGACCGCCTACGAGCAGTACTTC. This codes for CASSLSGTAYEQYF.

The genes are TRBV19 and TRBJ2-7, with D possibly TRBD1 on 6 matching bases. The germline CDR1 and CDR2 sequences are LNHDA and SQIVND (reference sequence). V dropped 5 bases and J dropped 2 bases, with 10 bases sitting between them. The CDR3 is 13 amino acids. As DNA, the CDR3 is TGTGCCAGTAGTTTGACAGGTACCTACGAGCAGTACTTC. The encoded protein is CASSLTGTYEQYF. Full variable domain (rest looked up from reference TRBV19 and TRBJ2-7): DGGITQSPKYLFRKEGQNVTLSCEQNLNHDAMYWYRQDPGQGLRLIYYSQIVNDFQKGDIAEGYSVSREKKESFPLTVTSAQKNPTAFYLCASSLTGTYEQYFGPGTRLTVT.

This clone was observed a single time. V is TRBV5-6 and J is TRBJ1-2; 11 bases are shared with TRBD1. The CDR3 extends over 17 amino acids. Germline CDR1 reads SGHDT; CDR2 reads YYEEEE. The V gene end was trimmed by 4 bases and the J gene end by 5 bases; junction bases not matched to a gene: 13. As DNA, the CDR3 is TGTGCCAGCAGCCCCCTCGTCGGACAGGGGGCCCAGTATGGCTACACCTTC. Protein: CASSPLVGQGAQYGYTF.

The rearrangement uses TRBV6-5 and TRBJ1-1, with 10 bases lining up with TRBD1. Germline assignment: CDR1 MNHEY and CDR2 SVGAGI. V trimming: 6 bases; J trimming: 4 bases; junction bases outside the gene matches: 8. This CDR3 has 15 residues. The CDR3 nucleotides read TGTGCCAGCAGACCACAGGACAGGGGGACCACTGAAGCTTTCTTT. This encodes CASRPQDRGTTEAFF.